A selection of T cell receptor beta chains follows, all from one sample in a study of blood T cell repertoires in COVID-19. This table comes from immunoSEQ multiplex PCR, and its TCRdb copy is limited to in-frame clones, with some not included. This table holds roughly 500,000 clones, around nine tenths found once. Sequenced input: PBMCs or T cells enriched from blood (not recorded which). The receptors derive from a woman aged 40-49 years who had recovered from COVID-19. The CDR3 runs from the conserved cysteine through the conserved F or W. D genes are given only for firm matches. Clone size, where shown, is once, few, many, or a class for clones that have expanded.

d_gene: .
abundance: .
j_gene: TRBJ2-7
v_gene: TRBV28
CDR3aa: CASSFGWEQYF
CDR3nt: TGTGCCAGCAGTTTCGGGTGGGAGCAGTACTTC

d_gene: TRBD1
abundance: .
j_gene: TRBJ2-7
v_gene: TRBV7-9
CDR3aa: CASSPSTGGVQNYEQYF
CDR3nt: TGTGCCAGCAGCCCGAGTACAGGGGGCGTCCAAAACTACGAGCAGTACTTC

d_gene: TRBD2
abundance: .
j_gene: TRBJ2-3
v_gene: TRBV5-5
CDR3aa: CASSPSRLAGPQGITDTQYF
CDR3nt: TGTGCCAGCAGCCCCTCTAGGCTAGCGGGCCCCCAGGGGATCACAGATACGCAGTATTTT

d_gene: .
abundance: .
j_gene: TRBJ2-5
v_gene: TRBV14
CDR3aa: CASSHTRTQYF
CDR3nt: TGTGCCAGCAGCCACACAAGAACCCAGTACTTC

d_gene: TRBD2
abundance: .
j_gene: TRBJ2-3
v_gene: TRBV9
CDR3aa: CASSETGFWLAGGPGTDTQYF
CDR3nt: TGTGCCAGCAGCGAAACAGGGTTTTGGCTAGCGGGAGGGCCTGGCACAGATACGCAGTATTTT

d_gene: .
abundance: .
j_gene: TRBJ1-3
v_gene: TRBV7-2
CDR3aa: CASSPDLRNTIYF
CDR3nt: TGTGCCAGCAGCCCTGACTTGAGAAACACCATATATTTT

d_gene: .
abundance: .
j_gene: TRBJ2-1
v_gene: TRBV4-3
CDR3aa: CASSQDISSQNNEQFF
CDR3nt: TGCGCCAGCAGCCAAGATATTTCTAGCCAGAACAATGAGCAGTTCTTC

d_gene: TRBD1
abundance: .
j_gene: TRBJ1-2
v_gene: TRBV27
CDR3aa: CASSQDREFANYGYTF
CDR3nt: TGTGCCAGCAGCCAGGACAGGGAGTTCGCTAACTATGGCTACACCTTC

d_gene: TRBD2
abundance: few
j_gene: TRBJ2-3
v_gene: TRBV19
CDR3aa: CASSRLSGTSTDTQYF
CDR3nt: TGTGCCAGTAGCCGGCTGAGCGGGACCAGCACAGATACGCAGTATTTT

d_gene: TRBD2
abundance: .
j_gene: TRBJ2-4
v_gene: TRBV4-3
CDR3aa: CASSQGSGSGNKNIQYF
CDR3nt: TGCGCCAGCAGCCAAGGTAGCGGGAGTGGGAACAAAAACATTCAGTACTTC

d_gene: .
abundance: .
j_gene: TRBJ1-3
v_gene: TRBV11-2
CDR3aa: CASSLQGNTIYF
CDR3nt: TGTGCCAGCAGCCTACAGGGAAACACCATATATTTT

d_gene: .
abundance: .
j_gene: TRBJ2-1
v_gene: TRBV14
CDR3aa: CASSQERGRTINNEQFF
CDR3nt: TGTGCCAGCAGCCAAGAGCGGGGACGGACGATAAACAATGAGCAGTTCTTC

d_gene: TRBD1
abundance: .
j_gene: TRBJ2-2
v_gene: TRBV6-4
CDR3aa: CASSPGGNTGELFF
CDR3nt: TGTGCCAGCAGCCCAGGGGGCAACACCGGGGAGCTGTTTTTT

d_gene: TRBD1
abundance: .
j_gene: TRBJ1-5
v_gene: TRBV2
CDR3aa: CASSGTGGGQPQHF
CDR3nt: TGTGCCAGCAGTGGGACAGGTGGCGGTCAGCCCCAGCATTTT

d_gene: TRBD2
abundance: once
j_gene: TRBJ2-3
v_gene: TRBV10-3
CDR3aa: CATRTSGTDTQYF
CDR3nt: TGTGCCACACGGACTAGCGGCACAGATACGCAGTATTTT

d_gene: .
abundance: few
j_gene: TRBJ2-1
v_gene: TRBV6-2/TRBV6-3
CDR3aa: CASSFRGTSYNEQFF
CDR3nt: TGTGCCAGCAGTTTTAGGGGAACCTCCTACAATGAGCAGTTCTTC

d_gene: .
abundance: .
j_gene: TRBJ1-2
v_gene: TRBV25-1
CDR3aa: CASSDRQGTNYGYTF
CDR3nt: TGTGCCAGCAGTGATAGGCAGGGGACTAACTATGGCTACACCTTC

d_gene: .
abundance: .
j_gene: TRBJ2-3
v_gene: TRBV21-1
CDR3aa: CASSTPSGSAPGTDTQYF
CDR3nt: TGTGCCAGCAGCACCCCTAGCGGGAGTGCCCCGGGGACAGATACGCAGTATTTT

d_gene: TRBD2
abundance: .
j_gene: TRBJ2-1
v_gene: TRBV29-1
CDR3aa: CSGGGADGLSGYSYNEQFF
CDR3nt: TGCAGCGGCGGGGGAGCGGACGGTCTTAGCGGATACTCCTACAATGAGCAGTTCTTC

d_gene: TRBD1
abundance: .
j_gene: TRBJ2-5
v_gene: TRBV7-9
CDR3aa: CASSLGDRGKETQYF
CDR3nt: TGTGCCAGCAGCTTAGGAGACAGGGGTAAAGAGACCCAGTACTTC

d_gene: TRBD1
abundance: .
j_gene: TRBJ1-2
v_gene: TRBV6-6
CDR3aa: CASSYANGQGNGYTF
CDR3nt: TGTGCCAGCAGTTACGCCAACGGACAGGGGAATGGCTACACCTTC

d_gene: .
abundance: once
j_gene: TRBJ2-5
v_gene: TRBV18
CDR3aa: CASSPVPGEETQYF
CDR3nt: TGTGCCAGCTCCCCGGTCCCGGGGGAAGAGACCCAGTACTTC

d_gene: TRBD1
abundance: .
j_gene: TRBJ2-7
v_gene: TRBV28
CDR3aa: CASSSPGQPYEQYF
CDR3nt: TGTGCCAGCAGTTCCCCGGGACAGCCCTACGAGCAGTACTTC

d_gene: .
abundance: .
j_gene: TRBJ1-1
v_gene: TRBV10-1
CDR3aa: CASSDEYRDNPEAFF
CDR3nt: TGCGCCAGCAGTGACGAATACCGGGACAACCCTGAAGCTTTCTTT

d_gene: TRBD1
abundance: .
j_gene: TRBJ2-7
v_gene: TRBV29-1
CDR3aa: CSATSPGTGDYEQYF
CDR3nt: TGCAGCGCCACTTCCCCTGGGACAGGGGACTACGAGCAGTACTTC

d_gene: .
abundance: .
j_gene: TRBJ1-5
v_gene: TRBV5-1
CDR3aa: CASSPGQPDNQPQHF
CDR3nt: TGCGCCAGCAGCCCCGGACAGCCGGACAATCAGCCCCAGCATTTT

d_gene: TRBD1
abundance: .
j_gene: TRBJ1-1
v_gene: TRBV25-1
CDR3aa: CASTGTGGTEAFF
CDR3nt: TGTGCCAGCACCGGGACAGGGGGCACTGAAGCTTTCTTT

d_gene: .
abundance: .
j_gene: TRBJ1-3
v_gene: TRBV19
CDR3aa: CASTTGQRRSGNTIYF
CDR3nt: TGTGCCAGTACTACAGGACAGCGACGCTCTGGAAACACCATATATTTT

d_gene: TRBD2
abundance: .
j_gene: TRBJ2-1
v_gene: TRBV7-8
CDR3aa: CASSAWGLAGDNEQFF
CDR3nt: TGTGCCAGCAGCGCCTGGGGACTAGCGGGGGACAATGAGCAGTTCTTC

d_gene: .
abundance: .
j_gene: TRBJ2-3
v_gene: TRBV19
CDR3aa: CASSILGPAGYNTDTQYF
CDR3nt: TGTGCCAGTAGTATCTTGGGCCCGGCGGGTTATAACACAGATACGCAGTATTTT